One sample yielded the 11 T cell receptor beta chains listed below, sequenced in a study of blood T cells in healthy people across ages. With a J-beta primer mix and a sample-barcoded 5' primer, a second PCR ran about 7 to 12 cycles. TCRdb re-called the 5' RACE reads through MiXCR, storing one row per CDR3 protein. Here the sample spans 600,000 to 900,000 distinct CDR3 sequences, around a quarter being singletons. Separately, the same data were catalogued under a study of T cells of mothers and their children.

Sequences were obtained from blood. The receptors were gathered from a boy aged 5-17 years in good health.

This clonotype was seen many times. The V and J genes are TRBV3-1 and TRBJ2-5; tentative D call: TRBD2 (6 bases). Trimming shortened V by 1 base and J by 1 base, and 10 bases separated the two germline ends. Germline V gene lookup returns CDR1 LGHDT and CDR2 YNNKEL (reference sequence). The CDR3 contains 15 residues. This CDR3 reads CASSQAGGAQETQYF. The CDR3 DNA sequence: TGTGCCAGCAGCCAAGCTGGAGGGGCCCAAGAGACCCAGTACTTC.

This clonotype occurred a few times. This chain connects TRBV7-9 to TRBJ1-6; D is unresolved. CDR1 and CDR2 from the germline V gene are SEHNR and FQNEAQ (reference sequence). CDR3 size: 12 residues. V lost 6 bases and J 8 bases, leaving 8 bases between the germline ends. CDR3 nucleotide sequence: TGTGCCAGCAGTTTCGAGGATTCACCCCTCCACTTT. It translates to CASSFEDSPLHF.

V usage is TRBV30 and J usage is TRBJ1-4; 8 bases agree with TRBD1. This CDR3 spans 16 amino acids. The germline V gene has CDR1 GTSNPN and CDR2 SVGIG (reference sequence). Trimming removed 2 bases from V and 0 bases from J; junction bases left unmatched: 5. The CDR3 DNA is TGTGCCTGGAGTCACGGACAGGGTGCAACTAATGAAAAACTGTTTTTT. Residues: CAWSHGQGATNEKLFF.

This clonotype was seen a handful of times. The V and J genes are TRBV10-2 and TRBJ2-7, with 10 bases lining up with TRBD2. The tail of the sequence fits TRBJ2-1 better, so the J call may be wrong. In germline, CDR1 is WSHSY, CDR2 SAAADI. The CDR3 covers 13 residues. The CDR3 region has the DNA TGCGCCGCTAGCGGGGGCCCCGGGAATGAGCAGTTCTTC. Protein sequence: CAASGGPGNEQFF.

This clonotype was counted a few times. Given a much more abundant clone one base away, this may be a read error. This chain connects TRBV3-1 to TRBJ1-2, with TRBD1 matching 9 bases. Germline CDR1 LGHDT, CDR2 YNNKEL (reference sequence). The CDR3 is made up of 14 amino acids. CDR3 sequence reads: CASSPGTGNCGYTF. The CDR3 nucleotides are TGTGCCAGCAGCCCAGGGACAGGGAACTGTGGCTACACCTTC.

V usage is TRBV7-3 and J usage is TRBJ2-1, with D perhaps matching TRBD1 or TRBD2 (5 bases each). Germline V lookup: CDR1 SGHTA, CDR2 FQGTGA. V was clipped by 2 bases and J by 4 bases, with 15 bases between them. The CDR3 covers 16 residues. The CDR3 DNA follows: TGTGCCAGCAGCTTATTGGGGGACCGCTGGTACAATGAGCAGTTCTTC. As protein: CASSLLGDRWYNEQFF.

This chain links TRBV4-1 with TRBJ2-1, with TRBD2 identical over 9 bases. Germline assignment: CDR1 MGHRA and CDR2 YSYEKL. The CDR3 totals 18 residues. V dropped 4 bases and J dropped 3; count of bases not matched to a gene: 13. Here the CDR3 reads CASSPYTLAGPGYNEQFF. The CDR3 DNA follows: TGCGCCAGCAGCCCTTATACCCTAGCGGGGCCAGGCTACAATGAGCAGTTCTTC.

The chain carries TRBV6-5 and TRBJ1-2; TRBD1 is a possible D gene (6 bases). The CDR3 has 14 amino acids. CDR1 and CDR2 from the germline V gene are MNHEY and SVGAGI. V shed 6 bases and J shed 1 base, with 12 bases lying between them. CDR3 residues: CASSRTAINYGYTF. The CDR3 DNA reads TGTGCCAGCAGCCGGACAGCGATTAACTATGGCTACACCTTC.

This clonotype was observed a few times. V and J are TRBV5-1 and TRBJ1-2, with 7 bases fitting TRBD1. V was pared by 0 bases and J by 7 bases, with 3 bases of the junction left unmatched. The germline V gene encodes CDR1 SGHRS and CDR2 YFSETQ. The length of the CDR3 is 13 residues. The CDR3 DNA sequence: TGCGCCAGCAGCTTGGAACAGGGGTTTGGCTACACCTTC. Translated, it gives CASSLEQGFGYTF.

This clonotype was seen a few times. The CDR3 region is CASSLAPRVFGYTF. CDR3 coding DNA: TGTGCCAGCAGTTTAGCCCCCAGGGTGTTCGGCTACACCTTC. This chain connects TRBV12-3 or TRBV12-4 to TRBJ1-2; tentatively, D is TRBD1 (5 bases). V was pared by 0 bases and J by 8 bases, with 13 bases between. CDR3 length: 14 residues.

In this sample, this clonotype turned up a few times. This rearrangement joins TRBV25-1 to TRBJ1-5, with D tentatively TRBD1 (6 bases). Germline loops: CDR1 MGHDK, CDR2 SYGVNS. V was shortened by 6 bases and J by 1 base, with 10 bases between the two germline ends. The CDR3 has 14 amino acids. The CDR3 sequence is CASSRGQSNQPQHF. The CDR3 region has the DNA TGTGCCAGCAGCCGCGGACAGAGCAATCAGCCCCAGCATTTT.